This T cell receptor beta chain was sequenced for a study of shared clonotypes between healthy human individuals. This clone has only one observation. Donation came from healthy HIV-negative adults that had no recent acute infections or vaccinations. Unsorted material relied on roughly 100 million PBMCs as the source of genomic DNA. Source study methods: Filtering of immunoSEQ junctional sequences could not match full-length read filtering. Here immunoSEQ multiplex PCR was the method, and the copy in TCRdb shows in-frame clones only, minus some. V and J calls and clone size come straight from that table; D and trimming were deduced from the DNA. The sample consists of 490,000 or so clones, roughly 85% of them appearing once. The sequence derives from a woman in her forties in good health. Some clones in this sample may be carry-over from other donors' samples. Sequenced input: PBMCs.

CDR3 residues: CASSLGLDNEQFF. CDR3 bases: TGTGCCAGCAGCTTAGGACTAGACAATGAGCAGTTCTTC. This chain uses TRBV7-3 with TRBJ2-1; TRBD2 aligns across 7 bases. The V and J ends lost 2 bases and 5 bases, in that order; junction bases with no gene match: 0. The CDR3 runs to 13 residues. Looked up from germline, CDR1 is SGHTA and CDR2 is FQGTGA.